This T cell receptor beta chain was sequenced for a study of T cell clones after liver transplantation. Sequenced by immunoSEQ multiplex PCR; TCRdb stores in-frame clones only, minus some. The sample holds tens of thousands of clones; approximately 87% are singletons and the top ten take approximately 15%. V was pared by 8 bases and J by 6 bases, with 19 bases between. The germline V gene has CDR1 WNHNN and CDR2 SYGVQD (reference sequence). This CDR3 region has 15 residues. This chain joins TRBV10-1 and TRBJ1-4; D is possibly TRBD1 (6 bases). The TCR comes from a human patient who received a liver transplant. Some T cells may be the graft donor's. This sample comprised CD8+ T cells from blood, obtained 12 months after liver transplant. The CDR3 bases are TGCGCCAGCGGGGAGGGGGGCCCGGAGGATGAAAAACTGTTTTTT. Translated: CASGEGGPEDEKLFF.